This TCR beta chain was identified in a study of radiotherapy plus CTLA-4 blockade in lung cancer. Across the whole study: Objective responses emerged in around 19% of patients, and roughly 30% attained disease control.

Whole-study results and caveats: Blood TCR clones of tumor origin expanded after radiotherapy plus ipilimumab. Reports state that early shifts in blood T cell clones, with interferon-beta, best predicted response.

About this clone: Its matching antigen is unknown.

The V segment lost 6 bases and the J segment 7 bases; nucleotides outside the gene matches: 12. This CDR3 is built from 15 residues. Germline assignment: CDR1 MNHEY and CDR2 SMNVEV (reference sequence). This table comes from immunoSEQ multiplex PCR, and its TCRdb copy is limited to in-frame clones, with some not included. The sample has around 100,000 clones; about 70% are singletons. The material sequenced was peripheral blood, taken from a patient treated with radiotherapy plus ipilimumab. This TCR derives from a human donor with non-small cell lung cancer who had a partial response to radiotherapy plus ipilimumab. Some clones in this sample may be carry-over from other donors' samples. V and J are TRBV27 and TRBJ2-7, with 10 bases aligning to TRBD2. The CDR3 sequence is CASSLGLAGVREQYF. CDR3 in DNA: TGTGCCAGCAGCTTGGGGCTAGCGGGAGTGAGGGAGCAGTACTTC.